The sequence of this T cell receptor beta chain was determined in a study of blood T cells in healthy people across ages. Notes on the study in general: Versus aged donors, long-lived donors had higher diversity and more naive CD4+ cells. The fall in TCR beta diversity per million T cells was roughly linear with age.

PBMCs, at least 7 million per sample, were isolated. It was with a sample-barcoded 5' primer and a J-beta primer mix that a second PCR of roughly 7 to 12 cycles was run. One entry per CDR3 protein, called by TCRdb with MiXCR from the 5' RACE reads. The table includes 2 million or so distinct CDR3 sequences, 49% detected once. The CDR3 sequence is 13 residues long. Trimming pared 4 bases from V and 4 bases from J, leaving 11 bases between. Germline CDR1 and CDR2: SGDLS and YYNGEE. There are a few counts of this clonotype. Antigen specificity is unknown. Sequencing input: blood. This TCR was recovered from a woman aged 40 to 50 in good health. J is TRBJ1-2 and V is TRBV9; D gene uncertain. CDR3 DNA sequence: TGTGCCAGCAGCCCCGTTCAGGCCTATGGCTACACCTTC. This encodes CASSPVQAYGYTF. The whole variable domain, remainder taken from reference TRBV9 and TRBJ1-2, is DSGVTQTPKHLITATGQRVTLRCSPRSGDLSVYWYQQSLDQGLQFLIQYYNGEERAKGNILERFSAQQFPDLHSELNLSSLELGDSALYFCASSPVQAYGYTFGSGTRLTVV.